Listed below are T cell receptor beta chains from one sample, sequenced in a study of blood T cell repertoires in COVID-19. The table came from immunoSEQ multiplex PCR; TCRdb's copy has only in-frame clones and leaves some out. The repertoire holds fewer than 350,000 clones, with approximately 86% as singletons. The specimen sequenced was peripheral blood. The receptors stem from a woman aged 25 to 45 who had recovered from COVID-19. The CDR3 runs from the conserved cysteine through the conserved F or W. The D gene is left open where the match is weak. The size field is filled for only some rows; it gives once, few, many or a size class.

d_call: -; v_call: TRBV7-2; j_call: TRBJ2-1; clone_size: once; cdr3_nt: TGTGCCAGCAGCTCGAATCGCGGTGAGCAGTTCTTC; cdr3_aa: CASSSNRGEQFF
d_call: TRBD2; v_call: TRBV12-5; j_call: TRBJ2-1; clone_size: -; cdr3_nt: TGTGCTAGTGGTTCTGGCCTGGGGGGGTACAATGAGCAGTTCTTC; cdr3_aa: CASGSGLGGYNEQFF
d_call: -; v_call: TRBV6-4; j_call: TRBJ2-5; clone_size: -; cdr3_nt: TGTGCCAGCAGTGATTCCAGGGGAGAGACCCAGTACTTC; cdr3_aa: CASSDSRGETQYF
d_call: TRBD1; v_call: TRBV18; j_call: TRBJ2-7; clone_size: -; cdr3_nt: TGTGCCAGCTCACCACCAGTCAGGGGGCTTCTTCACGAGCAGTACTTC; cdr3_aa: CASSPPVRGLLHEQYF
d_call: -; v_call: TRBV7-2; j_call: TRBJ2-7; clone_size: -; cdr3_nt: TGTGCCAGCAGCTTAGTGGGGGGCTACGAGCAGTACTTC; cdr3_aa: CASSLVGGYEQYF
d_call: TRBD1; v_call: TRBV9; j_call: TRBJ1-1; clone_size: -; cdr3_nt: TGTGCCAGCAGCGTAGGACAGGGAGGCACTGAAGCTTTCTTT; cdr3_aa: CASSVGQGGTEAFF
d_call: -; v_call: TRBV27; j_call: TRBJ1-5; clone_size: -; cdr3_nt: TGTGCCAGCATTATCAGCTACGGGAGCAATCAGCCCCAGCATTTT; cdr3_aa: CASIISYGSNQPQHF
d_call: -; v_call: TRBV14; j_call: TRBJ1-1; clone_size: -; cdr3_nt: TGTGCCAGCAGCCTCGTAACAGGGTCCACTGAAGCTTTCTTT; cdr3_aa: CASSLVTGSTEAFF
d_call: -; v_call: TRBV9; j_call: TRBJ2-3; clone_size: -; cdr3_nt: TGTGCCAGCAGCGTATGGGCAGGGGGCACAGATACGCAGTATTTT; cdr3_aa: CASSVWAGGTDTQYF
d_call: -; v_call: TRBV28; j_call: TRBJ1-1; clone_size: once; cdr3_nt: TGTGCCAGCACCCTGGATCCCCGGAGCACTGAAGCTTTCTTT; cdr3_aa: CASTLDPRSTEAFF